This T cell receptor (beta chain) came from a study of glioma-infiltrating T cells after dendritic cell vaccination. TCRB CDR3 was amplified from 2 ug genomic DNA or less. Assay used: immunoSEQ multiplex PCR; TCRdb lists only in-frame clones, some missing. This table holds about 73,000 clones, roughly four fifths found once. Study-wide points: Few patients contributed both blood and tumor specimens.

Concerning this clone itself: Its matching antigen is unknown.

The material was blood, obtained before dendritic cell vaccination. This TCR was recovered from a human donor with glioblastoma.

CDR3 nucleotides: TGTGCCAGCAGTTTCTCGGTGCGGGGAACCCAGTACTTC. It is translated as CASSFSVRGTQYF. This sequence joins TRBV27 and TRBJ2-5; tentatively, D is TRBD2 (6 bases). The CDR3 runs to 13 residues. Trimming pared 3 bases from V and 8 bases from J, leaving 13 bases between. Germline values: CDR1 MNHEY, CDR2 SMNVEV (reference sequence).